These 27 T cell receptor beta chains were sequenced from one sample in a study of identical twins. TCRdb passed the 5' RACE reads through MiXCR, listing each CDR3 protein once. This sample carries 500,000 to 550,000 distinct CDR3 sequences, under 25% of them seen once, and the ten largest clones take 0.91%. The sample also formed part of further work on T cells expressing NK-cell markers.

The sample comprised CD4+ T cells sorted from blood. Every receptor here comes from a woman under 30 in good health.

The CDR3 spells CAISEGLALDTQYF. The CDR3, as DNA: TGTGCCATCAGTGAGGGACTAGCGCTGGATACGCAGTATTTT. V gene TRBV10-3 combines with J gene TRBJ2-3; TRBD2 matches at 9 bases. The CDR3 runs to 14 residues. Germline lookup yields CDR1 ENHRY and CDR2 SYGVKD. V gave up 2 bases and J gave up 6 bases; unmatched junction bases: 3.

This clonotype has just a few counts. The V gene is TRBV5-1, the J gene TRBJ2-1; TRBD2 agrees at 9 bases. The germline V gene encodes CDR1 SGHRS and CDR2 YFSETQ. Unmatched junction bases numbered 13, after V lost 0 bases and J lost 15 bases. The CDR3 loop spans 15 amino acids. The CDR3 sequence: CASSLALAGTSAPFF. The CDR3 coding sequence is TGCGCCAGCAGCTTGGCCCTAGCGGGGACTTCCGCCCCGTTCTTC.

This clonotype has ten or more counts. The V and J genes are TRBV20-1 and TRBJ1-2; TRBD1 aligns across 9 bases. After removal of 0 bases from V and 5 bases from J, the junction contained 7 bases not matched to a gene. This CDR3 comprises 15 residues. Germline values: CDR1 DFQATT, CDR2 SNEGSKA (reference sequence). CDR3 sequence reads: CSAREGTGRYYGYTF. Here the CDR3 DNA reads TGCAGTGCTAGAGAGGGGACAGGGAGGTATTATGGCTACACCTTC.

The rearrangement links TRBV10-3 to TRBJ2-2; TRBD1 agrees at 7 bases. Germline V gene data show CDR1 as ENHRY and CDR2 as SYGVKD. Trimming cost V 3 bases and J 5 bases; bases outside gene matches: 12. This CDR3 has 17 amino acids. The CDR3 here is CAISDFFRGSGTGELFF. DNA of the CDR3: TGTGCCATCAGTGATTTCTTCAGGGGGTCTGGAACCGGGGAGCTGTTTTTT.

In this sample, this clonotype turned up a few times. The chain couples TRBV12-3 or TRBV12-4 to TRBJ2-5, with D unresolved. The CDR3 runs 12 residues. Trimming cost V 8 bases and J 3 bases, with 10 bases left between them. This CDR3 is CASGHSEETQYF. CDR3 DNA sequence: TGTGCCAGCGGTCACTCAGAAGAGACCCAGTACTTC.

This chain uses TRBV9 with TRBJ1-6, with 8 nucleotides matching TRBD1. V dropped 3 bases and J dropped 9; count of bases not matched to a gene: 8. Germline CDR1 and CDR2: SGDLS and YYNGEE. This CDR3 region has 15 residues. The CDR3 coding sequence is TGTGCCAGCAGCGGTCAGGGGGCTAAGGGTTCACCCCTCCACTTT. It encodes CASSGQGAKGSPLHF.

Only one count was recorded for this clonotype. This sequence joins TRBV5-5 and TRBJ2-2, with 8 nucleotides matching TRBD2. The trim removed 7 bases at V and 6 bases at J, leaving 8 bases unmatched. This CDR3 spans 14 amino acids. The germline CDR1 and CDR2 sequences are SGHKS and YYEKEE (reference sequence). The CDR3 nucleotides are TGTGCCAGCGCCTTAGCGGGGCATGCCGGGGAGCTGTTTTTT. Encoded protein: CASALAGHAGELFF.

To note about this clonotype: At one end, the junction sequence differs from germline, possibly due to a read error. This rearrangement joins TRBV11-1 to TRBJ2-6; tentatively, D is TRBD1 (5 bases). The V gene's germline CDR1 is SGHAT and CDR2 FQDESV (reference sequence). This CDR3 spans 13 amino acids. CDR3: CASSLGSTAGCIF. CDR3 sequence (DNA): TGTGCCAGCAGCCTGGGGTCGACAGCCGGATGCATATTC.

The genes are TRBV6-2 or TRBV6-3 and TRBJ2-1; TRBD2 aligns across 9 bases. Trimming removed 6 bases from V and 1 base from J; junction bases left unmatched: 4. Germline V gene sequence: CDR1 MNHEY, CDR2 SVGEGT. This CDR3 contains 15 residues. CDR3 amino acids: CASRISGRSYNEQFF. Here the CDR3 DNA reads TGTGCCAGCAGAATTAGCGGGAGATCCTACAATGAGCAGTTCTTC.

This clonotype came up a few times. This CDR3 is CASSYIYEQYF. CDR3 DNA: TGTGCCAGCAGTTACATATACGAGCAGTACTTC. This chain links TRBV6-2 or TRBV6-3 with TRBJ2-7, with D hard to call. Per the germline V gene, CDR1 is MNHEY and CDR2 is SVGEGT. The CDR3 runs to 11 residues. The V end was cut by 2 bases, the J end by 4 bases, with 3 bases between.

The V gene is TRBV3-1, the J gene TRBJ2-2; 7 nucleotides line up with TRBD2. Trimming at V came to 2 bases and at J to 8 bases, leaving 5 bases not matched to a gene. The CDR3 is 14 amino acids. Germline V gene data show CDR1 as LGHDT and CDR2 as YNNKEL (reference sequence). The CDR3 DNA follows: TGTGCCAGCAGCCAAACCCGGGGAGGGGGGGAGCTGTTTTTT. The encoded protein is CASSQTRGGGELFF.

In its sample, this clonotype was seen a few times. The chain joins TRBV9 to TRBJ1-5; D gene uncertain. CDR3 length equals 15 residues. V gave up 0 bases and J gave up 1 base, with 8 bases separating them. Germline values: CDR1 SGDLS, CDR2 YYNGEE. CDR3 residues: CASSVGHGSNQPQHF. In DNA, the CDR3 is TGTGCCAGCAGCGTAGGCCACGGAAGCAATCAGCCCCAGCATTTT.

The DNA for the CDR3 is TGTGCCAGCAGTTATTACAGGGATTTCGATGAGCAGTTCTTC. Translation: CASSYYRDFDEQFF. The chain recombines TRBV6-2 or TRBV6-3 with TRBJ2-1; possibly TRBD1 for D (6 bases). Trimming removed 3 bases from V and 8 bases from J, with 14 bases in between. Per the germline V gene, CDR1 is MNHEY and CDR2 is SVGEGT. The CDR3 totals 14 residues.

This clonotype came up once. The genes are TRBV6-1 and TRBJ1-3; 9 bases agree with TRBD1. Germline trimming cut 4 bases from V and 0 bases from J; bases unmatched to any gene: 7. The germline V gene encodes CDR1 MNHNS and CDR2 SASEGT. The CDR3 is 17 residues long. CDR3 loop: CASSGVDRGNSGNTIYF. Here the CDR3 DNA reads TGTGCCAGCAGTGGCGTGGACAGGGGTAACTCTGGAAACACCATATATTTT.

This clonotype was seen a handful of times. The genes are TRBV20-1 and TRBJ1-1; TRBD1 matches at 7 bases. V was pared by 0 bases and J by 1 base, with 5 bases of the junction left unmatched. Germline CDR1 reads DFQATT; CDR2 reads SNEGSKA (reference sequence). The CDR3 runs 15 residues. The CDR3 DNA follows: TGCAGTGCTAGAGAAGGGACAGAGTGGAACACTGAAGCTTTCTTT. Protein: CSAREGTEWNTEAFF.

The chain couples TRBV20-1 to TRBJ2-7; D is perhaps TRBD2 (5 bases). The CDR3 consists of 13 residues. Deletions cut 6 bases from V and 2 bases from J, with 14 bases between. Per the germline V gene, CDR1 is DFQATT and CDR2 is SNEGSKA (reference sequence). This chain's CDR3 is CSARQPGTYEQYF. The CDR3 DNA follows: TGCAGTGCCAGACAACCCGGGACCTACGAGCAGTACTTC.

The V call is TRBV20-1, the J call TRBJ2-6; D unclear. From germline, CDR1 is DFQATT and CDR2 SNEGSKA (reference sequence). V dropped 3 bases and J dropped 2 bases, with 11 bases sitting between them. The CDR3 runs to 15 residues. Here the CDR3 reads CSARDSRPGANVLTF. Here the CDR3 DNA reads TGCAGTGCTAGGGATTCGCGGCCTGGGGCCAACGTCCTGACTTTC.

The rearrangement joins TRBV20-1 to TRBJ2-7, with TRBD2 identical over 12 bases. Germline loops: CDR1 DFQATT, CDR2 SNEGSKA (reference sequence). The CDR3 runs 13 residues. With 2 bases clipped from V and 7 bases from J, the junction kept 3 bases outside the gene matches. CDR3 sequence: CSARPGLAGEQYF. The CDR3 nucleotides read TGCAGTGCTAGACCAGGACTAGCGGGAGAGCAGTACTTC.

The sample holds many counts of this clonotype. This sequence joins TRBV6-6 and TRBJ2-7; D unresolved. The germline V gene encodes CDR1 MNHNY and CDR2 SVGAGI (reference sequence). The V end was cut by 8 bases, the J end by 6 bases, with 14 bases between. The CDR3 is 12 residues long. CDR3 sequence: CASGRKGIEQYF. The DNA of the CDR3 is TGTGCCAGCGGAAGGAAGGGAATCGAGCAGTACTTC.

This clonotype was counted many times. This sequence joins TRBV20-1 and TRBJ2-7; D is uncertain. Germline values: CDR1 DFQATT, CDR2 SNEGSKA (reference sequence). V was trimmed by 6 bases and J by 3 bases, leaving 15 bases between them. The CDR3 covers 13 residues. The CDR3 bases are TGCAGTGCCAGATCAGGTTTCAACTACGAGCAGTACTTC. It yields the protein CSARSGFNYEQYF.

The gene calls are TRBV5-1 and TRBJ1-1; tentatively, D is TRBD1 (5 bases). CDR1 is SGHRS and CDR2 is YFSETQ in the germline V gene. Trimming took off 0 bases at V and 4 bases at J, with 16 bases between the two ends. The CDR3 extends over 16 amino acids. CDR3 residues: CASSLARRGEGTEAFF. The CDR3 coding sequence is TGCGCCAGCAGCTTGGCCCGTAGGGGCGAGGGCACTGAAGCTTTCTTT.

The chain joins TRBV7-6 to TRBJ1-5; D gene ambiguous. V lost 9 bases and J 5 bases, leaving 8 bases between the germline ends. This CDR3 is built from 11 residues. Germline V gene lookup returns CDR1 SGHVS and CDR2 FNYEAQ. CDR3 sequence (DNA): TGTGCCAGAGGGCCGGATCAGCCCCAGCATTTT. Translating gives CARGPDQPQHF.

In this sample, this clonotype turned up a few times. The chain carries TRBV7-2 and TRBJ1-4; tentative D call: TRBD1 (6 bases). The CDR3 spans 16 residues. With 1 base removed from V and 11 bases from J, the gap between germline ends came to 20 bases. Germline-derived CDR1 and CDR2 are SGHTA and FQGNSA. The chain's CDR3 is CASSLVVGQGRGKLFF. For the CDR3, the DNA is TGTGCCAGCAGCTTAGTTGTTGGGCAGGGGAGGGGTAAACTGTTTTTT.

This clonotype was seen more than once but under ten times. The V call is TRBV18, the J call TRBJ1-1; D is uncertain. CDR1 is KGHSH, CDR2 LQKENI, per germline. V was clipped by 3 bases and J by 1 base, with 12 bases between them. This CDR3 is 15 amino acids long. CDR3 protein: CASSPLQDPNTEAFF. The DNA for the CDR3 is TGTGCCAGCTCACCCCTGCAAGATCCGAACACTGAAGCTTTCTTT.

The rearrangement joins TRBV9 to TRBJ2-2; 9 nucleotides line up with TRBD1. CDR3 length: 14 residues. J gave up 5 bases and V 7 bases, and 6 bases lay outside the gene matches. CDR1 and CDR2 (germline): SGDLS, YYNGEE. As DNA, the CDR3 is TGTGCCAGCTCCGGACAGGGGCGGACCGGGGAGCTGTTTTTT. Translating gives CASSGQGRTGELFF.

There are a few counts of this clonotype. The chain is built from TRBV7-8 and TRBJ1-2, with D uncertain. Trimming cost V 1 base and J 4 bases, with 10 bases left between them. Germline CDR1 reads SGHVS; CDR2 reads FQNEAQ. The CDR3 loop spans 14 amino acids. CDR3 coding DNA: TGTGCCAGCAGCTTAGTGGGCAGCACCTATGGCTACACCTTC. Translation gives CASSLVGSTYGYTF. The full variable domain, with the rest looked up from reference TRBV7-8 and TRBJ1-2, is GAGVSQSPRYKVAKRGQDVALRCDPISGHVSLFWYQQALGQGPEFLTYFQNEAQLDKSGLPSDRFFAERPEGSVSTLKIQRTQQEDSAVYLCASSLVGSTYGYTFGSGTRLTVV.

This clonotype was found a few times. This CDR3 reads CASRTFTDTQYF. For the CDR3, the DNA is TGTGCCAGCAGGACTTTCACAGATACGCAGTATTTT. The chain carries TRBV28 and TRBJ2-3, with D hard to call. Germline CDR1 MDHEN, CDR2 SYDVKM. The CDR3 totals 12 residues. V was cut by 6 bases and J by 2 bases, with 6 bases left in between.